The rows below give T cell receptor beta chains drawn from one sample of a study of a mutant IDH1 vaccine in newly diagnosed glioma. Produced via immunoSEQ multiplex PCR; TCRdb's table is partial and in-frame only. This sample has 55,000 to 65,000 clones, with roughly 80% found just once. The antigens for these receptors are not known. Sequencing was performed on PBMCs, taken from a glioma patient whose treatment included an IDH1 peptide vaccine. These receptors originate from a man between 45 and 60 years old with glioma. The conserved cysteine and the conserved F or W are not part of the CDR3 here. A D gene is named only where the DNA matches it firmly. For some rows the clone size is stated as once, few or many, or as a class when expanded; others skip it.

CDR3 protein	clone size	J gene	V gene	CDR3 length	D gene
ASSLSGGNNEQF	few	TRBJ2-1	TRBV4-3	12	TRBD2
ASRRDRDEQY	.	TRBJ2-7	TRBV5-6	10	TRBD1
ASSPAGQALAF	.	TRBJ1-1	TRBV5-1	11	TRBD1
ASSFLAGGDNEQF	.	TRBJ2-1	TRBV7-8	13	TRBD2
ASSLQLNTEAF	few	TRBJ1-1	TRBV7-2	11	.
SVGGGRDTEAF	.	TRBJ1-1	TRBV29-1	11	.
ASSTDNTGELF	.	TRBJ2-2	TRBV19	11	.
ASSIGTGGNTEAF	few	TRBJ1-1	TRBV19	13	TRBD1
ASSSPVLGQGDGYT	.	TRBJ1-2	TRBV5-6	14	TRBD1
ASNLGGQGGKLF	.	TRBJ1-4	TRBV19	12	TRBD1
ASSTQGNEAF	.	TRBJ1-1	TRBV18	10	TRBD1
ASSSPRGQGNTEAF	.	TRBJ1-1	TRBV9	14	.
ASRRQGPNGELF	.	TRBJ2-2	TRBV5-1	12	TRBD1
ASSYTEGLNTEAF	.	TRBJ1-1	TRBV6-5	13	.
ASSQDWASATDTQY	.	TRBJ2-3	TRBV4-2	14	.
ATSRDQVSSYNEQF	.	TRBJ2-1	TRBV15	14	.